Each of the 28 T cell receptor beta chains below was sequenced from the same sample in a study of T cell changes during pregnancy in multiple sclerosis. Method: immunoSEQ multiplex PCR; TCRdb's copy keeps in-frame clones and lacks some. The sample consists of roughly 31,000 clones, roughly nine tenths of them appearing once. Sequencing used CD8+ T cells from peripheral blood mononuclear cells, obtained before pregnancy. The receptors come from a female donor with multiple sclerosis, enrolled in a pregnancy study.

This chain uses TRBV10-2 with TRBJ2-5; 7 positions match TRBD1. This CDR3 is built from 13 residues. Germline V CDR1 and CDR2: WSHSY, SAAADI. With V trimmed by 7 bases and J by 5 bases, 7 bases remained unmatched. CDR3 loop: CASTRGLRETQYF. The CDR3 nucleotides read TGCGCCAGCACTAGGGGGCTCCGGGAGACCCAGTACTTC.

The chain carries TRBV6-5 and TRBJ2-7, with 8 bases aligning to TRBD1. Germline V gene lookup returns CDR1 MNHEY and CDR2 SVGAGI. Trimming at V came to 9 bases and at J to 6 bases, leaving 7 bases not matched to a gene. CDR3 size: 12 residues. CDR3: CASQQGEGEQYF. CDR3 DNA sequence: TGTGCCAGTCAACAGGGGGAAGGCGAGCAGTACTTC.

A few counts support this clone. The V call is TRBV27, the J call TRBJ1-6, with 9 bases matching TRBD1. This CDR3 has 15 amino acids. Germline V gene lookup returns CDR1 MNHEY and CDR2 SMNVEV (reference sequence). Losses at the gene ends were 0 bases for V and 10 bases for J; bases not matched to a gene: 4. The CDR3: CASSLSGTGRSPLHF. DNA for the CDR3: TGTGCCAGCAGTTTATCCGGGACAGGGAGGTCACCCCTCCACTTT.

The V call is TRBV27, the J call TRBJ1-2; TRBD1 matches 10 bases. The V gene's germline CDR1 is MNHEY and CDR2 SMNVEV (reference sequence). The CDR3 has 17 amino acids. Unmatched junction bases numbered 16, after V lost 5 bases and J lost 7 bases. CDR3 sequence: CASSPHRGGQGRSGYTF. The CDR3 DNA reads TGTGCCAGCAGTCCACACCGGGGGGGACAGGGGCGTAGTGGCTACACCTTC.

The genes are TRBV2 and TRBJ2-1; D perhaps matches TRBD2 (6 bases). V shed 7 bases and J shed 8 bases, with 15 bases lying between them. This CDR3 region has 13 residues. Germline V gene lookup returns CDR1 SNHLY and CDR2 FYNNEI. CDR3 in DNA: TGTGCCAGCATCCCAGCGGGTGGCCATGAGCAGTTCTTC. Translated, it gives CASIPAGGHEQFF.

On this clone itself: A much larger clone differs from this one at a single base, so this may be a read error. Different DNA sequences within this sample yield the same CDR3. The rearrangement uses TRBV9 and TRBJ1-1; a possible D gene is TRBD1 (5 bases). V lost 0 bases and J 4 bases, leaving 7 bases between the germline ends. The CDR3 has 13 amino acids. The germline gives CDR1 SGDLS, CDR2 YYNGEE. CDR3 amino acids: CASSVGGTTEAFF. In DNA form, the CDR3 reads TGTGCCAGCAGCGTAGGGGGCACCACTGAAGCTTTCTTT.

The chain links TRBV28 to TRBJ2-2, with 10 nucleotides matching TRBD1. The CDR3 spans 14 residues. CDR1 is MDHEN, CDR2 SYDVKM, per germline. V shed 3 bases and J 7 bases; nucleotides not matched to a gene: 2. The CDR3 DNA reads as TGTGCCAGCAGTTTCGGGACAGGGGACGGGGAGCTGTTTTTT. Its translation is CASSFGTGDGELFF.

The rearrangement links TRBV6-5 to TRBJ2-1; D ambiguous. The CDR3 has 14 amino acids. V shed 10 bases and J shed 0 bases, with 13 bases lying between them. Germline V gene lookup returns CDR1 MNHEY and CDR2 SVGAGI. The CDR3 loop reads CATSGSNSYNEQFF. Written as DNA, the CDR3 is TGTGCCACCTCCGGGTCAAACTCCTACAATGAGCAGTTCTTC.

This clone was seen only once. V is TRBV6-1 and J is TRBJ2-2; 7 bases fit TRBD2. Germline V gene lookup returns CDR1 MNHNS and CDR2 SASEGT. The V gene end was trimmed by 3 bases and the J gene end by 4 bases; junction bases not matched to a gene: 5. The length of the CDR3 is 15 residues. The CDR3 protein is CASSDETSFTGELFF. The CDR3 nucleotides read TGTGCCAGCAGTGATGAGACTAGCTTCACCGGGGAGCTGTTTTTT.

The gene calls are TRBV15 and TRBJ2-5, with a tentative D call TRBD2 (6 bases). The CDR3 has 17 residues. Germline CDR1 reads LNHNV; CDR2 reads YYDKDF (reference sequence). Trimming took off 0 bases at V and 2 bases at J, with 16 bases between the two ends. The CDR3 sequence is CATSRESAGWGQETQYF. The CDR3 nucleotides are TGTGCCACCAGCAGAGAAAGTGCGGGGTGGGGGCAAGAGACCCAGTACTTC.

The chain is built from TRBV20-1 and TRBJ1-1; D remains ambiguous. The germline CDR1 and CDR2 sequences are DFQATT and SNEGSKA (reference sequence). Deletions cut 7 bases from V and 0 bases from J, with 6 bases between. The CDR3 spans 11 residues. The CDR3: CSVGLNTEAFF. The CDR3 DNA is TGCAGTGTCGGTTTGAACACTGAAGCTTTCTTT.

V usage is TRBV27 and J usage is TRBJ2-1, with 8 positions matching TRBD1. The CDR3 is 15 residues long. V lost 4 bases to trimming and J lost 1 base; unmatched junction nucleotides: 3. Germline CDR1 is MNHEY and CDR2 is SMNVEV (reference sequence). Here the CDR3 reads CASSSDRESYNEQFF. The CDR3 nucleotides are TGTGCCAGCAGTTCGGACAGGGAGTCCTACAATGAGCAGTTCTTC.

This chain links TRBV5-1 with TRBJ2-7, with D possibly being TRBD2 (6 bases). The CDR3 is 15 amino acids. Trimming took 5 bases from V and 7 from J, leaving 22 bases between them. CDR1 SGHRS and CDR2 YFSETQ come from the germline V gene. CDR3 sequence: CASRGEDTTPGEQYF. The CDR3 DNA reads as TGCGCCAGCAGAGGGGAGGACACAACCCCCGGGGAGCAGTACTTC.

This chain connects TRBV5-1 to TRBJ1-6; D is ambiguous. The V end lost 0 bases, the J end lost 0 bases, and 10 bases lay between the germline ends. Germline loops: CDR1 SGHRS, CDR2 YFSETQ. The CDR3 covers 17 residues. The CDR3 sequence: CASSLGAKGSYNSPLHF. CDR3 coding DNA: TGCGCCAGCAGCTTGGGGGCCAAAGGCTCCTATAATTCACCCCTCCACTTT. The whole variable domain, filled in from reference TRBV5-1 and TRBJ1-6, reads KAGVTQTPRYLIKTRGQQVTLSCSPISGHRSVSWYQQTPGQGLQFLFEYFSETQRNKGNFPGRFSGRQFSNSRSEMNVSTLELGDSALYLCASSLGAKGSYNSPLHFGNGTRLTVT.

This clone was seen only a few times. The rearrangement links TRBV4-1 to TRBJ2-3, with 9 bases fitting TRBD2. This CDR3 spans 15 amino acids. V shed 0 bases, J shed 4 bases, and the junction held 2 bases outside the gene matches. Germline CDR1 and CDR2: MGHRA and YSYEKL. The CDR3 region is CASSQERGGPDTQYF. In nucleotides, the CDR3 is TGCGCCAGCAGCCAAGAGCGGGGGGGCCCAGATACGCAGTATTTT.

The CDR3 nucleotides read TGTGCCAGTACCCTGGGGGACAGTCTTTCACCCCTCCACTTT. Protein sequence: CASTLGDSLSPLHF. The chain recombines TRBV19 with TRBJ1-6, with 7 bases identical to TRBD1. V lost 7 bases to trimming and J lost 9 bases; unmatched junction nucleotides: 9. In germline, CDR1 is LNHDA, CDR2 SQIVND (reference sequence). This CDR3 has 14 amino acids.

DNA of the CDR3: TGTGCCAGCAGCTTAGGTCTACCCAACCGTGCTTTCTTT. This gives the protein CASSLGLPNRAFF. The V and J genes are TRBV7-9 and TRBJ1-1; unclear D gene. With 1 base removed from V and 11 bases from J, the gap between germline ends came to 14 bases. CDR1 and CDR2 (germline): SEHNR, FQNEAQ (reference sequence). The CDR3 consists of 13 residues.

The chain links TRBV6-4 to TRBJ1-5, with 8 bases aligning to TRBD1. The trim removed 4 bases at V and 4 bases at J, leaving 6 bases unmatched. CDR3 length equals 15 residues. The V gene's germline CDR1 is MRHNA and CDR2 SNTAGT. This CDR3 reads CASSGTGGGNQPQHF. Here the CDR3 DNA reads TGTGCCAGCAGTGGTACAGGGGGAGGAAATCAGCCCCAGCATTTT.

This rearrangement joins TRBV7-6 to TRBJ2-3; 8 bases line up with TRBD2. J gave up 6 bases and V 1 base, and 6 bases lay outside the gene matches. Germline V CDR1 and CDR2: SGHVS, FNYEAQ. The CDR3 spans 15 residues. The CDR3 DNA sequence: TGTGCCAGCAGCTTAGGCGGGGGGAGCGTCGATACGCAGTATTTT. Protein sequence: CASSLGGGSVDTQYF.

This clone was picked up a small number of times. The chain combines TRBV4-3 with TRBJ2-7; TRBD1 agrees at 10 bases. The V gene's germline CDR1 is LGHNA and CDR2 YSLEER. The CDR3 is 16 amino acids. Trimming cost V 3 bases and J 2 bases; bases outside gene matches: 7. CDR3 DNA: TGCGCCAGCAGCCAGGGGCCGGGACAGGGGACCTACGAGCAGTACTTC. Translated, it gives CASSQGPGQGTYEQYF.

This clone has only one observation. Here the CDR3 DNA reads TGTGCCTGGAGTGTACAAGTTGGGGAGGGGCCCAATGAGCAGTTCTTC. Protein: CAWSVQVGEGPNEQFF. The V gene is TRBV30, the J gene TRBJ2-1, with TRBD2 identical over 7 bases. With V trimmed by 0 bases and J by 6 bases, 11 bases remained unmatched. The CDR3 extends over 16 amino acids. Germline V gene sequence: CDR1 GTSNPN, CDR2 SVGIG (reference sequence).

This clone was recorded only once. The chain couples TRBV30 to TRBJ1-5; D is undetermined. Trimming left V 3 bases short and J 0 bases short, with 12 bases between. Germline V gives CDR1 GTSNPN, CDR2 SVGIG (reference sequence). The CDR3 loop spans 15 amino acids. The chain's CDR3 is CAWSEESYSNQPQHF. The CDR3 nucleotides are TGTGCCTGGAGCGAGGAATCCTATAGCAATCAGCCCCAGCATTTT.

The V call is TRBV4-3, the J call TRBJ2-5; no reliable D call. Germline V CDR1 and CDR2: LGHNA, YSLEER. The CDR3 is 12 residues long. Trimming removed 0 bases from V and 7 bases from J, with 6 bases in between. The CDR3 DNA reads as TGCGCCAGCAGCCAAGATACGGGGACCCAGTACTTC. Translation gives CASSQDTGTQYF.

The V and J genes are TRBV27 and TRBJ2-7, with D possibly being TRBD2 (5 bases). With 2 bases removed from V and 4 bases from J, the gap between germline ends came to 12 bases. The germline gives CDR1 MNHEY, CDR2 SMNVEV (reference sequence). The CDR3 spans 14 residues. For the CDR3, the DNA is TGTGCCAGCAGTTTAGCCCCCCCGGGGTACGAGCAGTACTTC. The encoded protein is CASSLAPPGYEQYF.

V and J are TRBV18 and TRBJ1-1, with D uncertain. The CDR3 is 15 amino acids. The V end lost 3 bases, the J end lost 1 base, and 12 bases lay between the germline ends. Germline CDR1 KGHSH, CDR2 LQKENI. The CDR3 coding sequence is TGTGCCAGCTCACCCGCAGAGGGTACGAACACTGAAGCTTTCTTT. This sequence encodes CASSPAEGTNTEAFF.

The J gene is TRBJ2-7, the V gene TRBV28, with 8 bases matching TRBD2. CDR1 is MDHEN and CDR2 is SYDVKM in the germline V gene. With 2 bases clipped from V and 1 base from J, the junction kept 4 bases outside the gene matches. CDR3 length: 15 amino acids. The CDR3 region is CASSLRRGASYEQYF. CDR3 bases: TGTGCCAGCAGTTTAAGGCGGGGGGCGTCCTACGAGCAGTACTTC.

The genes are TRBV19 and TRBJ1-1; D not certain. The CDR3 is 10 amino acids. V was pared by 8 bases and J by 6 bases, with 7 bases between. The germline V gene encodes CDR1 LNHDA and CDR2 SQIVND (reference sequence). The CDR3 here is CASEGAEAFF. CDR3 bases: TGTGCCAGTGAGGGCGCTGAAGCTTTCTTT.

This chain connects TRBV30 to TRBJ1-6; D gene uncertain. The CDR3 totals 13 residues. Germline loops: CDR1 GTSNPN, CDR2 SVGIG (reference sequence). Trimming took 0 bases from V and 7 from J, leaving 7 bases between them. CDR3 coding DNA: TGTGCCTGGAGTGTAGGAGGGAATTCACCCCTCCACTTT. It encodes CAWSVGGNSPLHF.